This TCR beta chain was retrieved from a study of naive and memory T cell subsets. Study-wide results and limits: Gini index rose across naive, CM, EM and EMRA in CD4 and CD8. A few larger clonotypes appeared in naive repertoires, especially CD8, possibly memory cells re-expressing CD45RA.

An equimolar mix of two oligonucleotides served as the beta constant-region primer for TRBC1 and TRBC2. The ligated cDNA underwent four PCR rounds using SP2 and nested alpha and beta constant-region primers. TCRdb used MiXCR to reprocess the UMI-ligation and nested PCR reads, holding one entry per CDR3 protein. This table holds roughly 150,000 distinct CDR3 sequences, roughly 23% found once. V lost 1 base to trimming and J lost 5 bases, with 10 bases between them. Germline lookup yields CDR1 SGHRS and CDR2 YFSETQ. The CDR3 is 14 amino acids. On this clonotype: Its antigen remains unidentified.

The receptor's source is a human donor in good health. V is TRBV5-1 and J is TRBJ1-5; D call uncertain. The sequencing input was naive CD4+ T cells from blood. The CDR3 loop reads CASSLQPSDQPQHF. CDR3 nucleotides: TGCGCCAGCAGCTTGCAGCCTTCCGATCAGCCCCAGCATTTT.